Reported below is one T cell receptor beta chain. What it recognizes is unknown. These data come from a study of shared clonotypes between healthy human individuals. At the level of the study: There were three CD4 naive, three CD4 memory, two CD8 naive and one CD8 memory plates per donor. General study points: Sorted-subset samples were not fully sequenced, rarefaction indicated.

The study drew all its donors from Caucasian adults living in Nashville, Tennessee. CDR3 size: 16 residues. The V and J ends lost 7 bases and 3 bases, in that order; junction bases with no gene match: 11. The germline V gene has CDR1 LNHDA and CDR2 SQIVND (reference sequence). Libraries were prepared by immunoSEQ multiplex PCR; TCRdb keeps only in-frame clonotypes and omits some of them. The data show some 1.1 million clones, 70% to 80% seen once. This rearrangement joins TRBV19 to TRBJ2-1; 8 nucleotides agree with TRBD2. Specimen: memory CD4+ T cells from PBMCs. Subset specified: CD45RA-negative fraction. The TCR originated in a man aged 18 to 29 in good health. Some clones in this sample may be carry-over from other donors' samples. CDR3 DNA sequence: TGTGCCAGTACCCCCACCAGCGGGAGTAGCTACAATGAGCAGTTCTTC. Translated, it gives CASTPTSGSSYNEQFF.